The 30 T cell receptor beta chains below were found in one sample sequenced in a study of CD8 T cells in Susac syndrome. Random hexamers served to reverse transcribe roughly 0.5 to 1 ug RNA. TCRdb ran MiXCR on the immunoSEQ multiplex PCR reads and lists one entry per CDR3 protein. The sample consists of about 90,000 distinct CDR3 sequences, 95% to 97% of them appearing once. Sequencing used CD8+ T cells from PBMCs. Receptors were obtained from a human donor with Susac syndrome.

The V gene is TRBV19, the J gene TRBJ1-1, with TRBD1 matching over 8 bases. The CDR3 extends over 14 amino acids. Germline lookup yields CDR1 LNHDA and CDR2 SQIVND (reference sequence). The V segment lost 6 bases and the J segment 3 bases; nucleotides outside the gene matches: 6. The CDR3 nucleotides are TGTGCCAGTAGCTCTCAGGGGGCAGACACTGAAGCTTTCTTT. Its protein is CASSSQGADTEAFF.

V is TRBV27 and J is TRBJ2-7; TRBD1 agrees at 9 bases. The CDR3 has 15 residues. Trimming at V came to 6 bases and at J to 5 bases, leaving 11 bases not matched to a gene. Germline lookup yields CDR1 MNHEY and CDR2 SMNVEV (reference sequence). Written as DNA, the CDR3 is TGTGCCAGCAGACCTACCGGGACAGGGCAAGACGAGCAGTACTTC. Translation: CASRPTGTGQDEQYF.

The chain carries TRBV20-1 and TRBJ2-7; 11 bases align to TRBD1. Germline CDR1 is DFQATT and CDR2 is SNEGSKA (reference sequence). The CDR3 length is 14 residues. The J segment lost 4 bases and the V segment lost 3 bases, leaving 5 bases of the junction unmatched. CDR3 in DNA: TGCAGTGCTAGCCGGACAGGGGGCCAGTACGAGCAGTACTTC. It yields the protein CSASRTGGQYEQYF.

This clonotype was recorded once. V usage is TRBV4-3 and J usage is TRBJ1-6; 7 bases line up with TRBD1. V shed 2 bases, J shed 1 base, and the junction held 8 bases outside the gene matches. Germline CDR1 and CDR2: LGHNA and YSLEER. This CDR3 spans 18 amino acids. CDR3 sequence: CASSQNDRDVSYNSPLHF. As DNA, the CDR3 is TGCGCCAGCAGCCAAAACGACAGGGATGTGTCCTATAATTCACCCCTCCACTTT.

The chain uses TRBV28 and TRBJ1-1; TRBD1 is a possible D gene (6 bases). The V and J ends lost 8 bases and 4 bases respectively, with 14 bases between them. Germline V gives CDR1 MDHEN, CDR2 SYDVKM. The CDR3 spans 13 residues. The CDR3 bases are TGTGCCAGCCGCAGACAGGCCGGCACTGAAGCTTTCTTT. Protein sequence: CASRRQAGTEAFF.

The chain is built from TRBV7-9 and TRBJ2-7; tentative D call: TRBD1 (5 bases). Trimming left V 1 base short and J 0 bases short, with 10 bases between. CDR1 and CDR2 (germline): SEHNR, FQNEAQ (reference sequence). This CDR3 is built from 15 residues. The CDR3: CASSLGQPGSYEQYF. CDR3 nucleotides: TGTGCCAGCAGCTTAGGACAGCCTGGCTCCTACGAGCAGTACTTC.

This clonotype was picked up a small number of times. The chain carries TRBV5-4 and TRBJ2-5; maybe TRBD2 (6 bases). Trimming stripped 0 bases from V and 5 bases from J, with 11 bases between. Germline lookup yields CDR1 SGHNT and CDR2 YYREEE (reference sequence). The CDR3 has 14 amino acids. CDR3 coding DNA: TGTGCCAGCAGCTTGGGGAGCGGGTGGGAGACCCAGTACTTC. Protein product: CASSLGSGWETQYF.

The chain carries TRBV7-3 and TRBJ2-5, with D perhaps TRBD2 (6 bases). The CDR3 consists of 15 residues. V was cut by 2 bases and J by 4 bases, with 14 bases left in between. Germline CDR1 and CDR2: SGHTA and FQGTGA. For the CDR3, the DNA is TGTGCCAGCAGCTTAGGGCGGGGAGGACGAGAGACCCAGTACTTC. Translating it yields CASSLGRGGRETQYF.

The CDR3 DNA reads as TGCAGCGTTGTTCCGATTAACACCTACACTGAAGCTTTCTTT. This codes for CSVVPINTYTEAFF. The rearrangement uses TRBV29-1 and TRBJ1-1; D remains unclear. There are 14 residues in the CDR3. The V end was cut by 4 bases, the J end by 3 bases, with 15 bases between. Germline V gene sequence: CDR1 SQVTM, CDR2 ANQGSEA.

The chain joins TRBV28 to TRBJ2-1, with a weak D call TRBD2 (5 bases). CDR1 and CDR2 (germline): MDHEN, SYDVKM. Trimming removed 6 bases at V and 13 bases at J, with 13 bases between. The CDR3 has 11 amino acids. This CDR3 is CASSPTRAQFF. Written as DNA, the CDR3 is TGTGCCAGCAGCCCTACTAGAGCTCAGTTCTTC.

In its sample, this clonotype was seen once. The chain couples TRBV10-3 to TRBJ2-5; 9 nucleotides match TRBD1. The CDR3 has 15 residues. Germline V lookup: CDR1 ENHRY, CDR2 SYGVKD. Unmatched junction bases numbered 3, after V lost 4 bases and J lost 0 bases. The CDR3 loop is CAISGGQGDQETQYF. Written as DNA, the CDR3 is TGTGCCATCAGTGGGGGACAGGGAGACCAAGAGACCCAGTACTTC.

This CDR3 is CASSLDVSDRDYEQYF. In DNA form, the CDR3 reads TGTGCCAGCAGCTTAGACGTTTCTGACAGGGATTACGAGCAGTACTTC. This chain links TRBV7-3 with TRBJ2-7; 7 positions agree with TRBD1. Losses at the gene ends were 2 bases for V and 4 bases for J; bases not matched to a gene: 11. Germline assignment: CDR1 SGHTA and CDR2 FQGTGA. The CDR3 has 16 residues.

This clonotype appeared a single time. The rearrangement links TRBV11-2 to TRBJ2-4; D may be TRBD1 or TRBD2 (5 bases each). Germline loops: CDR1 SGHAT, CDR2 FQNNGV. The CDR3 is made up of 16 amino acids. With 0 bases removed from V and 8 bases from J, the gap between germline ends came to 17 bases. Here the CDR3 DNA reads TGTGCCAGCAGCTTAGATCTGGGGGAAGGTTCGGACATTCAGTACTTC. Residues: CASSLDLGEGSDIQYF.

V gene TRBV12-3 or TRBV12-4 combines with J gene TRBJ2-1; 8 bases fit TRBD1. The V gene end was trimmed by 4 bases and the J gene end by 3 bases; junction bases not matched to a gene: 5. The CDR3 consists of 15 residues. DNA of the CDR3: TGTGCCAGCAGTTCGCAGGGGGCAGGCTACAATGAGCAGTTCTTC. It encodes CASSSQGAGYNEQFF.

This sequence joins TRBV11-2 and TRBJ1-1; 7 bases fit TRBD1. This CDR3 contains 13 residues. J was trimmed by 11 bases and V by 5 bases; bases with no gene match: 11. Germline CDR1 and CDR2: SGHAT and FQNNGV. The CDR3 loop is CASSPSAGGMAFF. CDR3 sequence (DNA): TGTGCCAGCAGCCCCTCGGCAGGGGGGATGGCTTTCTTT. Variable domain in full (rest from reference TRBV11-2 and TRBJ1-1): EAGVAQSPRYKIIEKRQSVAFWCNPISGHATLYWYQQILGQGPKLLIQFQNNGVVDDSQLPKDRFSAERLKGVDSTLKIQPAKLEDSAVYLCASSPSAGGMAFFGQGTRLTVV.

This clonotype has only one observation. The chain has TRBV12-3 or TRBV12-4 and TRBJ2-7; the D gene could be TRBD1 or TRBD2 (5 bases each). Trimming removed 2 bases at V and 3 bases at J, with 17 bases between. This CDR3 spans 16 amino acids. Here the CDR3 DNA reads TGTGCCAGCAGTTTATTTGAGGGAGTGAGGGGCTACGAGCAGTACTTC. Protein sequence: CASSLFEGVRGYEQYF.

V is TRBV27 and J is TRBJ1-2; perhaps TRBD1 as D (6 bases). Trimming left V 1 base short and J 4 bases short, with 16 bases between. The germline V gene encodes CDR1 MNHEY and CDR2 SMNVEV (reference sequence). The CDR3 runs to 16 residues. CDR3 sequence (DNA): TGTGCCAGCAGTTTATGGACAGCTAAGTATGGCTATGGCTACACCTTC. Translated, it gives CASSLWTAKYGYGYTF.

The chain joins TRBV7-9 to TRBJ2-3; no clear D gene. Germline CDR1 and CDR2: SEHNR and FQNEAQ (reference sequence). The CDR3 runs to 13 residues. Trimming took 2 bases from V and 4 from J, leaving 7 bases between them. CDR3 in amino acids: CASSLRLADTQYF. The CDR3 DNA follows: TGTGCCAGCAGCTTAAGGCTAGCAGATACGCAGTATTTT.

The chain couples TRBV2 to TRBJ2-5; 7 bases match TRBD2. Germline V gives CDR1 SNHLY, CDR2 FYNNEI. This CDR3 is built from 15 residues. V trimming: 6 bases; J trimming: 4 bases; junction bases outside the gene matches: 11. In nucleotides, the CDR3 is TGTGCCAGCAGAGGACTAGGCAGTACCAGAGAGACCCAGTACTTC. Protein sequence: CASRGLGSTRETQYF. Based on the CDR3 plus reference TRBV2 and TRBJ2-5, the full variable domain is EPEVTQTPSHQVTQMGQEVILRCVPISNHLYFYWYRQILGQKVEFLVSFYNNEISEKSEIFDDQFSVERPDGSNFTLKIRSTKLEDSAMYFCASRGLGSTRETQYFGPGTRLLVL.

This chain joins TRBV29-1 and TRBJ2-6; TRBD1 or TRBD2 may be the D gene (5 bases each). This CDR3 has 16 residues. Germline V CDR1 and CDR2: SQVTM, ANQGSEA. Trimming stripped 2 bases from V and 2 bases from J, with 13 bases between. The CDR3 spells CSVETDGTAGANVLTF. The DNA of the CDR3 is TGCAGCGTTGAAACCGACGGGACCGCTGGGGCCAACGTCCTGACTTTC.

V and J are TRBV2 and TRBJ2-7; possibly TRBD2 for D (5 bases). The CDR3 is 10 residues long. The V gene's germline CDR1 is SNHLY and CDR2 FYNNEI. Trimming removed 7 bases at V and 4 bases at J, with 5 bases between. CDR3 coding DNA: TGTGCCAGCACGGGGTACGAGCAGTACTTC. It specifies CASTGYEQYF.

The V call is TRBV6-2 or TRBV6-3, the J call TRBJ2-3, with D possibly matching TRBD1 (6 bases). Germline V gene lookup returns CDR1 MNHEY and CDR2 SVGEGT. Trimming removed 7 bases at V and 0 bases at J, with 14 bases between. The CDR3 has 15 residues. The CDR3 here is CASNLQGGSTDTQYF. The CDR3 DNA reads as TGTGCCAGCAATTTACAGGGTGGAAGCACAGATACGCAGTATTTT.

This sequence joins TRBV6-1 and TRBJ2-5; D may match TRBD1 or TRBD2 (7 bases each). V was clipped by 6 bases and J by 4 bases, with 24 bases between them. The CDR3 sequence is 17 residues long. The V gene's germline CDR1 is MNHNS and CDR2 SASEGT. The CDR3 spells CASSFRGVGGPIETQYF. As DNA, the CDR3 is TGTGCCAGCAGCTTCCGGGGGGTAGGGGGCCCCATAGAGACCCAGTACTTC.

The chain carries TRBV30 and TRBJ2-2, with TRBD2 as a possible D gene (5 bases). Trimming pared 5 bases from V and 1 base from J, leaving 8 bases between. The germline V gene encodes CDR1 GTSNPN and CDR2 SVGIG (reference sequence). The CDR3 is made up of 13 amino acids. The CDR3: CAWEGWNTGELFF. The CDR3, as DNA: TGTGCCTGGGAGGGTTGGAACACCGGGGAGCTGTTTTTT.

This clonotype showed up just once. The chain carries TRBV30 and TRBJ2-6, with TRBD1 identical over 10 bases. The CDR3 covers 19 residues. Trimming removed 0 bases from V and 0 bases from J; junction bases left unmatched: 8. CDR1 and CDR2 (germline): GTSNPN, SVGIG (reference sequence). The CDR3 DNA follows: TGTGCCTGGAGTGTAGAGCAGGGACAGGGGTTCTCTGGGGCCAACGTCCTGACTTTC. It translates to CAWSVEQGQGFSGANVLTF.

V usage is TRBV7-2 and J usage is TRBJ1-1; D is ambiguous. V lost 4 bases and J lost 6, with 15 bases in between. The CDR3 runs to 14 residues. In germline, CDR1 is SGHTA, CDR2 FQGNSA. CDR3 sequence reads: CASSSQFLDPEAFF. CDR3 DNA sequence: TGTGCCAGCAGCTCACAGTTCTTGGACCCTGAAGCTTTCTTT. Full variable domain (missing parts from reference TRBV7-2 and TRBJ1-1): GAGVSQSPSNKVTEKGKDVELRCDPISGHTALYWYRQSLGQGLEFLIYFQGNSAPDKSGLPSDRFSAERTGGSVSTLTIQRTQQEDSAVYLCASSSQFLDPEAFFGQGTRLTVV.

V and J are TRBV9 and TRBJ2-2; D is undetermined. Germline V lookup: CDR1 SGDLS, CDR2 YYNGEE. This CDR3 is 13 amino acids long. The germline V and J ends were trimmed by 0 bases and 7 bases, with 7 bases remaining between them. The CDR3 nucleotides read TGTGCCAGCAGCGTAGAAGTAGACGGGGAGCTGTTTTTT. It translates to CASSVEVDGELFF.

The chain couples TRBV12-3 or TRBV12-4 to TRBJ1-5; no clear D. This CDR3 is built from 13 residues. Trimming left V 6 bases short and J 4 bases short, with 10 bases between. DNA for the CDR3: TGTGCCAGCAGATCCTCGGGGAATCAGCCCCAGCATTTT. Amino acid sequence: CASRSSGNQPQHF.

The genes are TRBV7-3 and TRBJ1-2; 7 nucleotides match TRBD1. The V gene end was trimmed by 3 bases and the J gene end by 3 bases; junction bases not matched to a gene: 4. This CDR3 has 14 amino acids. Germline V gives CDR1 SGHTA, CDR2 FQGTGA. CDR3 residues: CASSLFQGDYGYTF. Written as DNA, the CDR3 is TGTGCCAGCAGCTTGTTTCAGGGGGACTATGGCTACACCTTC. Full variable domain (missing parts from reference TRBV7-3 and TRBJ1-2): GAGVSQTPSNKVTEKGKYVELRCDPISGHTALYWYRQSLGQGPEFLIYFQGTGAADDSGLPNDRFFAVRPEGSVSTLKIQRTERGDSAVYLCASSLFQGDYGYTFGSGTRLTVV.

This clonotype was recorded once. The J gene is TRBJ1-3, the V gene TRBV27, with a tentative D call TRBD1 (6 bases). Trimming took off 8 bases at V and 1 base at J, with 21 bases between the two ends. CDR1 is MNHEY, CDR2 SMNVEV, per germline (reference sequence). This CDR3 contains 17 residues. The CDR3 nucleotides are TGTGCCAGCCTGACAGGTGAGGGGCTTTTGTCTGGAAACACCATATATTTT. This sequence encodes CASLTGEGLLSGNTIYF.